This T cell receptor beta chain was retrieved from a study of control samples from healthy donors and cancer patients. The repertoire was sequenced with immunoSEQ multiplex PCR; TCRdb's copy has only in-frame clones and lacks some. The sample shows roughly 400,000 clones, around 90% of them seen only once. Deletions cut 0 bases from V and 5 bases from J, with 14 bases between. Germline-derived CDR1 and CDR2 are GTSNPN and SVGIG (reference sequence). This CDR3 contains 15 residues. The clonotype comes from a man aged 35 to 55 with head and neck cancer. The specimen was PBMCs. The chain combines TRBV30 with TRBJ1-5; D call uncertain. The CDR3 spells CAWSVGSNRYQPQHF. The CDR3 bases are TGTGCCTGGAGTGTAGGGTCCAACCGCTATCAGCCCCAGCATTTT.